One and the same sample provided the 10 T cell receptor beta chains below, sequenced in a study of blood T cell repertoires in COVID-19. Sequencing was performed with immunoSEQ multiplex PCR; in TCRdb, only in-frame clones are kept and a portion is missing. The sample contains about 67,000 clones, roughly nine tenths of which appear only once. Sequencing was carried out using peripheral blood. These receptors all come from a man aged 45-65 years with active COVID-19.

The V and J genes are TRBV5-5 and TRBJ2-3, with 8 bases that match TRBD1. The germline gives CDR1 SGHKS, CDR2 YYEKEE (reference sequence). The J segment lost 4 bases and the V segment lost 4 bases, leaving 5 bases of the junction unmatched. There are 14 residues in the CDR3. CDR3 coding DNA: TGTGCCAGCAGCCGGGAGACAGGGGCAGATACGCAGTATTTT. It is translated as CASSRETGADTQYF.

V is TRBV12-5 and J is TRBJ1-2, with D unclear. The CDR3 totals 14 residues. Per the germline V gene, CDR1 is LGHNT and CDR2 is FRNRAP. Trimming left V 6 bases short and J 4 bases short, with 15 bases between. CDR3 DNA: TGTGCTAGTGGACGTCAGAGGGCATTCTATGGCTACACCTTC. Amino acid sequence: CASGRQRAFYGYTF.

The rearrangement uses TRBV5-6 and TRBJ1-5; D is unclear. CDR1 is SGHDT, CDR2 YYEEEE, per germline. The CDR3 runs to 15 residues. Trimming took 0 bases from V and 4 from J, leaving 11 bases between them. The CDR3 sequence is CASSLGGFWNQPQHF. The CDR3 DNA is TGTGCCAGCAGCTTGGGAGGGTTTTGGAATCAGCCCCAGCATTTT.

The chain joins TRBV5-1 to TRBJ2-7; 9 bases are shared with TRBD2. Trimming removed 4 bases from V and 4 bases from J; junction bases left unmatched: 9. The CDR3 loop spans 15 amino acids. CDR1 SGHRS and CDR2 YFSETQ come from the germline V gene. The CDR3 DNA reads TGCGCCAGCAGCACCGGGGCCGCGGGAGGGTACGAGCAGTACTTC. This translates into CASSTGAAGGYEQYF.

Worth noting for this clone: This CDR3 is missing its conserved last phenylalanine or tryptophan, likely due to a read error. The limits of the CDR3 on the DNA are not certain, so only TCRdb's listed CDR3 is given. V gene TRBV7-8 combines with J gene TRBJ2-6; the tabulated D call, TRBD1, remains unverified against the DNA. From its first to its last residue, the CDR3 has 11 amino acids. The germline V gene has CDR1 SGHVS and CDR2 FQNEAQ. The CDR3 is CASSLGWVGPR.

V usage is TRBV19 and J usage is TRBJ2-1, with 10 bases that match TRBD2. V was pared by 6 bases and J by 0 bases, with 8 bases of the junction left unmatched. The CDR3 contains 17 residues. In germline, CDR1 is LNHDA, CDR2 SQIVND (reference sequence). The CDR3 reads CASRASGRYSSYNEQFF. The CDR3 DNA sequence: TGTGCCAGTAGGGCTAGCGGGAGATACAGCTCCTACAATGAGCAGTTCTTC.

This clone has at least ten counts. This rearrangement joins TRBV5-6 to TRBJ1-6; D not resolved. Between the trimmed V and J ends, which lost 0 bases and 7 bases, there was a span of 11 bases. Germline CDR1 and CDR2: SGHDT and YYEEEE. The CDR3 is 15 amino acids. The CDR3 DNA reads TGTGCCAGCAGCTTGGTTCCGGCGGAGAATTCACCCCTCCACTTT. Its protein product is CASSLVPAENSPLHF.

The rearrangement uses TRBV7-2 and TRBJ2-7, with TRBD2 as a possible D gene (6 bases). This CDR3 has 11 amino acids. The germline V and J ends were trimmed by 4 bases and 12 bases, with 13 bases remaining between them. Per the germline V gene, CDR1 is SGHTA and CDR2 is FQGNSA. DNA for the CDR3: TGTGCCAGCAGCTCTGGGAGGCTAACGTACTTC. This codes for CASSSGRLTYF.

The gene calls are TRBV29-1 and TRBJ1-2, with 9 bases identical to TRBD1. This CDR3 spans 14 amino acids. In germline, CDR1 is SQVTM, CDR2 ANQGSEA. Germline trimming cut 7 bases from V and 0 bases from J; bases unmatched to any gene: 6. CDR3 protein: CSAEDRGSNYGYTF. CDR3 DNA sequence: TGCAGCGCTGAGGACAGGGGCTCTAACTATGGCTACACCTTC.

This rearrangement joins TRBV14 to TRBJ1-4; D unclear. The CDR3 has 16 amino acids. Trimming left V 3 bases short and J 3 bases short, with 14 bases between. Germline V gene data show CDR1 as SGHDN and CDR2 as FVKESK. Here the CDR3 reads CASSHFLPGANEKLFF. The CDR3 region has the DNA TGTGCCAGCAGCCATTTCTTGCCCGGGGCTAATGAAAAACTGTTTTTT. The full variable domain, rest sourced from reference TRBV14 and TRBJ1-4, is EAGVTQFPSHSVIEKGQTVTLRCDPISGHDNLYWYRRVMGKEIKFLLHFVKESKQDESGMPNNRFLAERTGGTYSTLKVQPAELEDSGVYFCASSHFLPGANEKLFFGSGTQLSVL.